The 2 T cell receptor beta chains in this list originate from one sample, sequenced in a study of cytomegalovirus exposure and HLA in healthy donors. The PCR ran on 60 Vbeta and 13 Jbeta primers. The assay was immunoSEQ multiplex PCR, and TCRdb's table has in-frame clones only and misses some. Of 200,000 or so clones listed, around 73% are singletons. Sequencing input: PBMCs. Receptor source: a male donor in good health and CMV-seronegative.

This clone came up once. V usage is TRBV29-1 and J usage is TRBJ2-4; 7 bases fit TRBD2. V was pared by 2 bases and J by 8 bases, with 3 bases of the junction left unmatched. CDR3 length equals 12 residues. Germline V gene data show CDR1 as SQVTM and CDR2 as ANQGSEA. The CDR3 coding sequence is TGCAGCGTTGAACCCCTAGCGGACATTCAGTACTTC. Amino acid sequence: CSVEPLADIQYF.

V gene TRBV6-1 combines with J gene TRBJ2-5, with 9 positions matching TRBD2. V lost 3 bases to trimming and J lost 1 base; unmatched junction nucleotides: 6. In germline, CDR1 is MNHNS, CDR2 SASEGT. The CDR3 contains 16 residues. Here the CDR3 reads CASSDLGLAVQETQYF. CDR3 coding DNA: TGTGCCAGCAGTGATCTGGGACTAGCAGTCCAAGAGACCCAGTACTTC.